Sequencing of this T cell receptor beta chain was carried out in a study of blood T cell repertoires in COVID-19. Assay: immunoSEQ multiplex PCR; the TCRdb copy retains only in-frame clones and omits some. The table lists 250,000 or so clones, roughly 90% of them singletons. Trimming cost V 4 bases and J 7 bases; bases outside gene matches: 9. CDR3 length: 15 residues. The V gene's germline CDR1 is MDHEN and CDR2 SYDVKM. The chain links TRBV28 to TRBJ1-5, with TRBD1 matching 8 bases. This TCR came from a woman aged 25-40 years with active or convalescent COVID-19. The sample comprised peripheral blood. The CDR3 region has the DNA TGTGCCAGCAGTTCCCTGGACAGGGTAAGACAGCCCCAGCATTTT. Protein product: CASSSLDRVRQPQHF.